This record covers a single T cell receptor beta chain. V was pared by 4 bases and J by 2 bases, with 8 bases between. Germline values: CDR1 MRHNA, CDR2 SNTAGT. The CDR3 has 13 amino acids. The sample is drawn from a study of blood T cell repertoires in COVID-19. Study-level background: PBMCs, B-cell-depleted T cells, or T cells were the source of the cDNA or gDNA that made up the material.

The method was immunoSEQ multiplex PCR; TCRdb's version includes in-frame clones alone and lacks a portion of them. This table holds about 230,000 clones, more than 75% found once. During active infection, Seattle patients enrolled and were then monitored through disease. The V and J genes are TRBV6-4 and TRBJ1-1; D unclear. The sequence came from a man between 50 and 59 years old with COVID-19, enrolled during active disease. The sequencing sample was made of peripheral blood. DNA for the CDR3: TGTGCCAGCAGTGCCGGGTCCAACACTGAAGCTTTCTTT. Translating it yields CASSAGSNTEAFF.